The source of this TCR beta chain is a study of blood T cell repertoires in COVID-19. Study context: Some COVID-19 samples were acute and others convalescent; all came from the United States, Italy and Spain. PBMCs, B-cell-depleted T cells, or T cells were the source of the cDNA or gDNA that made up the material.

In the original analysis: Amplification from reference gene primers served as the basis for estimated nucleated cell counts. Sequencing used immunoSEQ multiplex PCR; TCRdb keeps in-frame clones, though not all of them. V and J calls and clone size are copied from that table; D and trimming were computed from the DNA. The profile shows approximately 50,000 clones, around 90% of them singletons. V lost 4 bases to trimming and J lost 3 bases, with 16 bases between them. From germline, CDR1 is SGHRS and CDR2 YFSETQ. The length of the CDR3 is 15 residues. The V call is TRBV5-1, the J call TRBJ1-2; D is perhaps TRBD1 (5 bases). The receptor was isolated from a human donor in a cohort sampled during active COVID-19. The sequencing input was peripheral blood. This CDR3 is CASSVGQRDYYGYTF. The CDR3 DNA reads TGCGCCAGCAGCGTTGGACAACGCGACTACTATGGCTACACCTTC. Supplemented by reference TRBV5-1 and TRBJ1-2, the full variable domain reads KAGVTQTPRYLIKTRGQQVTLSCSPISGHRSVSWYQQTPGQGLQFLFEYFSETQRNKGNFPGRFSGRQFSNSRSEMNVSTLELGDSALYLCASSVGQRDYYGYTFGSGTRLTVV.